Listed here are 24 T cell receptor beta chains from one sample, sequenced in a study of blood T cell repertoires in COVID-19. This table comes from immunoSEQ multiplex PCR, and its TCRdb copy is limited to in-frame clones, with some not included. The table records about 160,000 clones, 85% to 90% of them present only once. The sample consisted of peripheral blood. The receptors shown here come from a man in his fifties or sixties with COVID-19, enrolled during active disease.

V is TRBV27 and J is TRBJ1-1; 7 nucleotides line up with TRBD1. The V gene end was trimmed by 4 bases and the J gene end by 6 bases; junction bases not matched to a gene: 11. Germline CDR1 is MNHEY and CDR2 is SMNVEV (reference sequence). The CDR3 is 15 residues long. This CDR3 reads CASSYETGIGPEAFF. For the CDR3, the DNA is TGTGCCAGCAGTTACGAGACAGGGATAGGACCTGAAGCTTTCTTT.

The chain is built from TRBV9 and TRBJ2-1; 7 nucleotides line up with TRBD1. The CDR3 runs 16 residues. Germline V gene sequence: CDR1 SGDLS, CDR2 YYNGEE. V was clipped by 4 bases and J by 0 bases; unmatched bases: 7. CDR3 amino acids: CASSNRDRISYNEQFF. For the CDR3, the DNA is TGTGCCAGCAGCAACCGGGACAGAATCTCCTACAATGAGCAGTTCTTC.

CDR3 DNA sequence: TGTGCCAGCAGTGAAAGGTTAAGCGGGAGGCGCTCCTACGAGCAGTACTTC. This gives the protein CASSERLSGRRSYEQYF. The chain combines TRBV2 with TRBJ2-7, with 9 bases aligning to TRBD2. This CDR3 spans 17 amino acids. Germline CDR1 SNHLY, CDR2 FYNNEI. Trimming removed 2 bases from V and 0 bases from J; junction bases left unmatched: 8. The full variable domain, completed using reference TRBV2 and TRBJ2-7, is EPEVTQTPSHQVTQMGQEVILRCVPISNHLYFYWYRQILGQKVEFLVSFYNNEISEKSEIFDDQFSVERPDGSNFTLKIRSTKLEDSAMYFCASSERLSGRRSYEQYFGPGTRLTVT.

The chain recombines TRBV14 with TRBJ2-1; the D gene is possibly TRBD1 (6 bases). The V gene lost 5 bases and the J gene lost 10 bases, with 15 bases spanning the gap. Germline assignment: CDR1 SGHDN and CDR2 FVKESK. The CDR3 runs to 13 residues. The CDR3 DNA reads as TGTGCCAGCAGCAAATACAGACAGGCAGAGCAGTTCTTC. It codes for CASSKYRQAEQFF.

This rearrangement joins TRBV10-3 to TRBJ1-1; D is undetermined. The CDR3 is 14 amino acids. Trimming took off 4 bases at V and 4 bases at J, with 13 bases between the two ends. CDR1 is ENHRY, CDR2 SYGVKD, per germline. CDR3 coding DNA: TGTGCCATCAGTGGAAAGTTGTACGGCACTGAAGCTTTCTTT. Translating gives CAISGKLYGTEAFF.

This CDR3 is CASSPTNEQFF. The CDR3 DNA follows: TGTGCCAGCAGTCCTACCAATGAGCAGTTCTTC. This chain joins TRBV12-3 or TRBV12-4 and TRBJ2-1, with unresolved D. CDR3 length: 11 amino acids. The V and J ends lost 5 bases and 6 bases respectively, with 5 bases between them.

This chain joins TRBV5-4 and TRBJ2-3; TRBD2 agrees at 9 bases. This CDR3 region has 16 residues. The junction had 9 bases not matched to a gene; V was cut back by 5 bases and J by 2 bases. Germline V gene data show CDR1 as SGHNT and CDR2 as YYREEE (reference sequence). The CDR3 region is CASREQRGASTDTQYF. The CDR3 DNA reads TGTGCCAGCAGGGAACAGCGGGGGGCTTCCACAGATACGCAGTATTTT.

V and J are TRBV30 and TRBJ1-6; maybe TRBD1 (6 bases). The CDR3 length is 15 residues. Trimming removed 1 base from V and 6 bases from J, with 13 bases in between. Germline-derived CDR1 and CDR2 are GTSNPN and SVGIG (reference sequence). CDR3 region: CAWSALGQVNSPLHF. The CDR3 region has the DNA TGTGCCTGGAGTGCTTTGGGACAAGTTAATTCACCCCTCCACTTT.

This clone has just a few counts. The genes are TRBV7-2 and TRBJ2-7; 13 bases match TRBD2. V shed 1 base and J 3 bases; nucleotides not matched to a gene: 9. This CDR3 is built from 18 residues. Germline V gene sequence: CDR1 SGHTA, CDR2 FQGNSA. The CDR3 coding sequence is TGTGCCAGCAGCTTAGAGTATGGCGGACTAGCGGGAGTCTACGAGCAGTACTTC. As protein: CASSLEYGGLAGVYEQYF.

The rearrangement uses TRBV19 and TRBJ1-5; D unresolved. Germline lookup yields CDR1 LNHDA and CDR2 SQIVND (reference sequence). This CDR3 comprises 15 residues. With 3 bases removed from V and 9 bases from J, the gap between germline ends came to 18 bases. CDR3 DNA sequence: TGTGCCAGTAGTATGGACTCATACTTTTCCCGGCCCCAGCATTTT. It is translated as CASSMDSYFSRPQHF.

The chain recombines TRBV4-2 with TRBJ1-4; 7 bases align to TRBD1. V gave up 4 bases and J gave up 0 bases; unmatched junction bases: 5. This CDR3 contains 16 residues. Germline lookup yields CDR1 LGHNA and CDR2 YNFKEQ. CDR3 coding DNA: TGTGCCAGCAGCCGGGACAGCCACGCAACTAATGAAAAACTGTTTTTT. It codes for CASSRDSHATNEKLFF.

The chain has TRBV29-1 and TRBJ1-3; 7 bases agree with TRBD1. The CDR3 covers 14 residues. Germline CDR1 is SQVTM and CDR2 is ANQGSEA. Trimming cost V 7 bases and J 0 bases; bases outside gene matches: 6. The CDR3 region is CSGQTGASGNTIYF. DNA for the CDR3: TGCAGCGGGCAAACAGGGGCCTCTGGAAACACCATATATTTT.

This sequence joins TRBV19 and TRBJ2-2; 13 nucleotides match TRBD2. Trimming removed 7 bases from V and 5 bases from J; junction bases left unmatched: 4. The germline V gene has CDR1 LNHDA and CDR2 SQIVND (reference sequence). The CDR3 consists of 15 residues. The CDR3 DNA is TGTGCCAGTATGGGGGGACTAGCGGGAACCGGGGAGCTGTTTTTT. Encoded protein: CASMGGLAGTGELFF.

The gene calls are TRBV18 and TRBJ1-4; the match to TRBD1 covers 8 bases. V lost 3 bases, J lost 2 bases, and 5 bases stayed unmatched. The CDR3 is 16 residues long. CDR1 and CDR2 (germline): KGHSH, LQKENI. The CDR3 reads CASSPTGATTNEKLFF. CDR3 DNA: TGTGCCAGCTCACCGACAGGGGCGACCACTAATGAAAAACTGTTTTTT.

The V call is TRBV5-1, the J call TRBJ1-2, with unresolved D. In germline, CDR1 is SGHRS, CDR2 YFSETQ. This CDR3 contains 16 residues. Trimming left V 0 bases short and J 2 bases short, with 14 bases between. The DNA for the CDR3 is TGCGCCAGCAGCTTGGGATCCCTTGCGGGGAACTATGGCTACACCTTC. This codes for CASSLGSLAGNYGYTF.

The chain joins TRBV27 to TRBJ1-2, with D unclear. Germline CDR1 is MNHEY and CDR2 is SMNVEV (reference sequence). Trimming cost V 4 bases and J 0 bases, with 15 bases left between them. The CDR3 contains 16 residues. CDR3 amino acids: CASSYSGRLANYGYTF. The CDR3 region has the DNA TGTGCCAGCAGTTATTCGGGGAGGCTCGCTAACTATGGCTACACCTTC.

The chain has TRBV5-1 and TRBJ2-2; D remains ambiguous. This CDR3 comprises 15 residues. CDR1 and CDR2 from the germline V gene are SGHRS and YFSETQ. The germline V and J ends were trimmed by 0 bases and 1 base, with 7 bases remaining between them. In DNA form, the CDR3 reads TGCGCCAGCAGCTTGGCTGGGCGGAACACCGGGGAGCTGTTTTTT. Encoded protein: CASSLAGRNTGELFF.

The CDR3, as DNA: TGTGCCAGCAAGCAGGGACACTCTGGGGCCAACGTCCTGACTTTC. Translated, it gives CASKQGHSGANVLTF. This chain connects TRBV13 to TRBJ2-6; maybe TRBD1 (6 bases). V gave up 7 bases and J gave up 0 bases, with 10 bases separating them. Germline V gene sequence: CDR1 PRHDT, CDR2 FYEKMQ (reference sequence). CDR3 length: 15 amino acids.

The chain is built from TRBV2 and TRBJ1-1; the D gene is possibly TRBD1 (5 bases). Germline V gene sequence: CDR1 SNHLY, CDR2 FYNNEI. The CDR3 runs 15 residues. Deletions cut 7 bases from V and 8 bases from J, with 23 bases between. The CDR3 reads CASTGPPGGKSEAFF. CDR3 bases: TGTGCCAGCACCGGACCTCCGGGGGGAAAGTCGGAAGCTTTCTTT.

The J gene is TRBJ2-3, the V gene TRBV6-2 or TRBV6-3; 7 bases line up with TRBD2. CDR1 and CDR2 (germline): MNHEY, SVGEGT. The trim removed 3 bases at V and 0 bases at J, leaving 3 bases unmatched. The CDR3 consists of 15 residues. The CDR3 DNA reads as TGTGCCAGCAGTTATTGGGGGGGGAGCACAGATACGCAGTATTTT. The encoded protein is CASSYWGGSTDTQYF.

This sequence joins TRBV19 and TRBJ2-2, with D possibly being TRBD2 (5 bases). Germline values: CDR1 LNHDA, CDR2 SQIVND (reference sequence). This CDR3 is built from 17 residues. The V and J ends lost 1 base and 1 base respectively, with 13 bases between them. The CDR3 nucleotides read TGTGCCAGTAGTATAGGTGAGGGAACCGTGAACACCGGGGAGCTGTTTTTT. It is translated as CASSIGEGTVNTGELFF.

This chain connects TRBV24-1 to TRBJ1-1, with D possibly being TRBD1 (5 bases). V was pared by 3 bases and J by 7 bases, with 14 bases between. Germline assignment: CDR1 KGHDR and CDR2 SFDVKD. The length of the CDR3 is 14 residues. CDR3 residues: CATSDGRGVGEAFF. CDR3 nucleotide sequence: TGTGCCACCAGTGATGGTAGGGGCGTGGGTGAAGCTTTCTTT.

CDR3 DNA: TGTGCCAGCAGTTCCCGGACAGGGGCAACCTACGAGCAGTACTTC. Residues: CASSSRTGATYEQYF. This chain uses TRBV6-5 with TRBJ2-7; 9 nucleotides match TRBD1. Germline assignment: CDR1 MNHEY and CDR2 SVGAGI. The CDR3 is made up of 15 amino acids. V shed 4 bases and J 2 bases; nucleotides not matched to a gene: 6.

The genes are TRBV18 and TRBJ1-3; 8 positions match TRBD1. Germline CDR1 is KGHSH and CDR2 is LQKENI. V dropped 3 bases and J dropped 4; count of bases not matched to a gene: 11. The CDR3 covers 17 residues. As DNA, the CDR3 is TGTGCCAGCTCACCCGTTTCCGGGACAGGTGCCGGAAACACCATATATTTT. Translating gives CASSPVSGTGAGNTIYF.